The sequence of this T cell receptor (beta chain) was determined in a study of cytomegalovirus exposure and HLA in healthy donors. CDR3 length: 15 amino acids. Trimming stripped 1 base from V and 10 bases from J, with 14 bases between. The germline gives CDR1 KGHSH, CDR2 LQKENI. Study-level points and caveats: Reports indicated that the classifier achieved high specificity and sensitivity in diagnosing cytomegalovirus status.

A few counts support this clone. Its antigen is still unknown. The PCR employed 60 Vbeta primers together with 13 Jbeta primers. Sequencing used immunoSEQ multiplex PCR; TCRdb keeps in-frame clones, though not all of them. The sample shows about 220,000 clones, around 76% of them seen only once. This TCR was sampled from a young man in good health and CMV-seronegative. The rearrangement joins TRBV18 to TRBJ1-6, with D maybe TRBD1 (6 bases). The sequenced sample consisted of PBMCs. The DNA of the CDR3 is TGTGCCAGCTCACCACGATCAGGGGTAGAATCACCCCTCCACTTT. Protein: CASSPRSGVESPLHF.